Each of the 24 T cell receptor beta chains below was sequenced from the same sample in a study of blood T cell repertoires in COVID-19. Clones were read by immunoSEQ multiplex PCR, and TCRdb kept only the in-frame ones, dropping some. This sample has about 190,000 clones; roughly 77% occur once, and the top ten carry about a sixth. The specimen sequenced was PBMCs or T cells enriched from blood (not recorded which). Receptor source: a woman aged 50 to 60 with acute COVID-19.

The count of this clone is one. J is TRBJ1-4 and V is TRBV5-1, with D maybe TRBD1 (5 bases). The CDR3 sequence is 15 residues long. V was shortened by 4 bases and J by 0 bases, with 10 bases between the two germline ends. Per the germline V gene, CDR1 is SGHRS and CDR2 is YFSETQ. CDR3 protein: CASSPGHATNEKLFF. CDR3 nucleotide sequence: TGCGCCAGCAGCCCAGGACACGCAACTAATGAAAAACTGTTTTTT.

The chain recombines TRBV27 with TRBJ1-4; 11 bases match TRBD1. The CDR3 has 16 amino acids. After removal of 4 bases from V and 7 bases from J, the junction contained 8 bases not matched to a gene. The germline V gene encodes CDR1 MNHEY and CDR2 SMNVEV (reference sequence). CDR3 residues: CASSSRTGGLGEKLFF. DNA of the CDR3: TGTGCCAGCAGTTCCCGGACAGGGGGCCTAGGTGAAAAACTGTTTTTT.

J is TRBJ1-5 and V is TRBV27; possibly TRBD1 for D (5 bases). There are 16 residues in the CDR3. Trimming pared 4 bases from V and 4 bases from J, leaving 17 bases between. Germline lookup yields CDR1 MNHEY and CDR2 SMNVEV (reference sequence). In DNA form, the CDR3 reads TGTGCCAGCAGTTCCTCAATAGGGGCAGGGAATCAGCCCCAGCATTTT. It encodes CASSSSIGAGNQPQHF.

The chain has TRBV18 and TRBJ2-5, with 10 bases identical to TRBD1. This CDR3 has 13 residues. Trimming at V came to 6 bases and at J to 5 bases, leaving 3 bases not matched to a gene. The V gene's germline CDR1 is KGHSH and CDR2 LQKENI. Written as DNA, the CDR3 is TGTGCCAGCTCGCTGGGACAGGGGGAGACCCAGTACTTC. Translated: CASSLGQGETQYF.

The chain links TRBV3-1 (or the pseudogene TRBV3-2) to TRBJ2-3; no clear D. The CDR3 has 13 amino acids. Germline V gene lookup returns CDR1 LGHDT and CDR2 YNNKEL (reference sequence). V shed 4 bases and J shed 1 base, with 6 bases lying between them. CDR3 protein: CASSPRGTDTQYF. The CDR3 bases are TGTGCCAGCAGCCCCCGCGGCACAGATACGCAGTATTTT.

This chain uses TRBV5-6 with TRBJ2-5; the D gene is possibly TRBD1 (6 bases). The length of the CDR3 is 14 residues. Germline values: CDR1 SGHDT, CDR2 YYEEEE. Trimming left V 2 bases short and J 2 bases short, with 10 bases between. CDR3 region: CASSFGQGQETQYF. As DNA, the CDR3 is TGTGCCAGCAGCTTCGGGCAGGGGCAAGAGACCCAGTACTTC.

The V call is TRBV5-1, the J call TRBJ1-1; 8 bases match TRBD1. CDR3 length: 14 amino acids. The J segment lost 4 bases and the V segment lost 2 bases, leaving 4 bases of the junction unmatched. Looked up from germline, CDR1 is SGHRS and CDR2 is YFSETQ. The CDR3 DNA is TGCGCCAGCAGCTTAACAGGGGGGGCCACTGAAGCTTTCTTT. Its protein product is CASSLTGGATEAFF.

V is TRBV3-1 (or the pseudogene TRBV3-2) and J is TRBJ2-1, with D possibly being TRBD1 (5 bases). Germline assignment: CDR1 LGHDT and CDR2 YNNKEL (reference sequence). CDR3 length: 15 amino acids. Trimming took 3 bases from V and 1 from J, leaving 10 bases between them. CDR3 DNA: TGTGCCAGCAGCCATGGGAAGGGGTCCTACAATGAGCAGTTCTTC. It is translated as CASSHGKGSYNEQFF.

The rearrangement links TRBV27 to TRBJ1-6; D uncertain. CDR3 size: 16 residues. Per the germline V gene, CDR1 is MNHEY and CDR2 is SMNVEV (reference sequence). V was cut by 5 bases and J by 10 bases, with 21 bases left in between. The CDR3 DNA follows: TGTGCCAGCAGTCCCGCCCTGGGAGGGTTAGGGTCACCCCTCCACTTT. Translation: CASSPALGGLGSPLHF.

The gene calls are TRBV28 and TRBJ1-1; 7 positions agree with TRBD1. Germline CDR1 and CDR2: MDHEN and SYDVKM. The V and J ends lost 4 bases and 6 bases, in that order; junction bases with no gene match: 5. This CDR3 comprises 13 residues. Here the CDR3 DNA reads TGTGCCAGCAGTTGGCCCGACAGGGCTGAAGCTTTCTTT. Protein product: CASSWPDRAEAFF.

The DNA of the CDR3 is TGTGCCAGCAGCGCCAGGGATGGTTCACCCCTCCACTTT. Translating gives CASSARDGSPLHF. V gene TRBV9 combines with J gene TRBJ1-6; D might be TRBD1 (5 bases). The V end lost 3 bases, the J end lost 9 bases, and 10 bases lay between the germline ends. CDR1 and CDR2 (germline): SGDLS, YYNGEE. The CDR3 contains 13 residues.

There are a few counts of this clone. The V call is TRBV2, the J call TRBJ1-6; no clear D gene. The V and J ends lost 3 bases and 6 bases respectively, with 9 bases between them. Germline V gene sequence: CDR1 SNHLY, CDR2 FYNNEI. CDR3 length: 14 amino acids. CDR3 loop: CASSEGRGNSPLHF. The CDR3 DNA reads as TGTGCCAGCAGTGAGGGCCGGGGTAATTCACCCCTCCACTTT.

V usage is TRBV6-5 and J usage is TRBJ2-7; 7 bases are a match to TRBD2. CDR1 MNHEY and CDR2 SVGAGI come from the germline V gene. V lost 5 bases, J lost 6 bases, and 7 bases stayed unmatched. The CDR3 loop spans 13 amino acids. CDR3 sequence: CASSLRLAFEQYV. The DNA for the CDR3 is TGTGCCAGCAGTCTCCGACTAGCTTTCGAGCAGTACGTC.

In DNA form, the CDR3 reads TGTGCCAGCAGCCATGAAGACAGGGTCGGGGAGACCCAGTACTTC. This gives the protein CASSHEDRVGETQYF. The V gene is TRBV3-1 (or the pseudogene TRBV3-2), the J gene TRBJ2-5; TRBD1 aligns across 7 bases. In germline, CDR1 is LGHDT, CDR2 YNNKEL (reference sequence). The CDR3 sequence is 15 residues long. V gave up 3 bases and J gave up 5 bases; unmatched junction bases: 9.

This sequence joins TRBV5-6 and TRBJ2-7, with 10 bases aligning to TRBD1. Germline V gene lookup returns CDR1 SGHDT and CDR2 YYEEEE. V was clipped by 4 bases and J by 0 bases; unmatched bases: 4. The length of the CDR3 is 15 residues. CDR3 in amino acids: CASSRGQGSSYEQYV. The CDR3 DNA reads TGTGCCAGCAGCCGGGGACAGGGGAGCTCCTACGAGCAGTACGTC.

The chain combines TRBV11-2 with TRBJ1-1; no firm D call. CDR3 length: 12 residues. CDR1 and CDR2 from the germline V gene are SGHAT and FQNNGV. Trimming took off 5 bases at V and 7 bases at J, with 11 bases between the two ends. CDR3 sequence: CASSRSGLEAFF. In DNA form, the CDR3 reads TGTGCCAGCAGCCGCAGTGGACTTGAAGCTTTCTTT.

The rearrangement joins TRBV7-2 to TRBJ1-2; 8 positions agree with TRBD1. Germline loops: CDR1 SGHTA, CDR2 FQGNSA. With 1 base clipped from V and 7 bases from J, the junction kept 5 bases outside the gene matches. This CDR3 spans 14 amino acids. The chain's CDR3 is CASSLVQGAGGYTF. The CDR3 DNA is TGTGCCAGCAGCTTAGTTCAGGGGGCCGGTGGCTACACCTTC.

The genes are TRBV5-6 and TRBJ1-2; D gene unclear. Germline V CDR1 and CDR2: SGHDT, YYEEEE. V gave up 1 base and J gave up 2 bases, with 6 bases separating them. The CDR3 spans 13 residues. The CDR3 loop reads CASSLLSNYGYTF. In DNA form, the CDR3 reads TGTGCCAGCAGCTTGCTGTCGAACTATGGCTACACCTTC.

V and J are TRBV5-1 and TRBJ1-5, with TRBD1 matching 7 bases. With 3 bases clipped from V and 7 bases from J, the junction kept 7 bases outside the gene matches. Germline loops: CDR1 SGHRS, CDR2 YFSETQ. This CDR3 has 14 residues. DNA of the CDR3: TGCGCCAGCAGCTGGGACAGTTTCGGACAGCCCCAGCATTTT. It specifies CASSWDSFGQPQHF.

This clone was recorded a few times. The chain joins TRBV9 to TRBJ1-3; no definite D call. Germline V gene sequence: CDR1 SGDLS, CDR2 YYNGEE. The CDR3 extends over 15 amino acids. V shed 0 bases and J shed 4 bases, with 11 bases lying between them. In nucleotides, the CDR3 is TGTGCCAGCAGCGTAGAGATCCAGGCCGGAAACACCATATATTTT. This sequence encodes CASSVEIQAGNTIYF.

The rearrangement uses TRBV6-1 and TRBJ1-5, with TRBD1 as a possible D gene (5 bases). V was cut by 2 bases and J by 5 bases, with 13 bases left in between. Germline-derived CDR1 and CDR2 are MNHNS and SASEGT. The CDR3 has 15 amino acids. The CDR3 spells CASSEQAGMYQPQHF. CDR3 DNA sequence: TGTGCCAGCAGTGAACAGGCAGGGATGTATCAGCCCCAGCATTTT.

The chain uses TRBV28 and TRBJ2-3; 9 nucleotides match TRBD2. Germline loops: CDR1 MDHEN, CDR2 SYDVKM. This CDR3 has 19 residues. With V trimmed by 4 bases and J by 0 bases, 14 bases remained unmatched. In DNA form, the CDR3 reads TGTGCCAGCAGTTCGGGTAGCGGGGGAGGTCGTACTAGCACAGATACGCAGTATTTT. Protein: CASSSGSGGGRTSTDTQYF.

Here the CDR3 DNA reads TGTGCCAGCAGCGAGACAGGGAAGAGGGCTTTCTTT. Translated: CASSETGKRAFF. The chain joins TRBV2 to TRBJ1-1, with 7 bases matching TRBD1. Trimming took 6 bases from V and 11 from J; bases not matched to a gene: 9. CDR1 is SNHLY, CDR2 FYNNEI, per germline. The CDR3 contains 12 residues.

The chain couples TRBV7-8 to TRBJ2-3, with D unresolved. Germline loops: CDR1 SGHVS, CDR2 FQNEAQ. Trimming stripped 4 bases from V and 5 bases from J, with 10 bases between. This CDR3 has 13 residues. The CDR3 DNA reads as TGTGCCAGCAGCTGGAGTGAGCGAGATACGCAGTATTTT. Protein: CASSWSERDTQYF.